This TCR beta chain was sequenced for a study of blood T cell repertoires in COVID-19. Germline CDR1 is SGHRS and CDR2 is YFSETQ. This CDR3 has 14 residues. Trimming cost V 5 bases and J 5 bases; bases outside gene matches: 7. Original data processing: For nucleated cells, counts were estimated from reference gene primer amplification. Repertoires were generated with immunoSEQ multiplex PCR, while TCRdb's copy carries only in-frame clones and drops some. V, J and clone size reflect that table, while D and trimming were determined from the DNA. The table has approximately 160,000 clones, about 74% seen once.

Material: peripheral blood. This chain uses TRBV5-1 with TRBJ2-5; 9 bases are a match to TRBD1. The sequence was collected from a man between 60 and 75 years old with acute or convalescent COVID-19. CDR3 residues: CASSRDRVGETQYF. The CDR3 region has the DNA TGCGCCAGCAGTCGGGACAGGGTAGGGGAGACCCAGTACTTC.